This T cell receptor beta chain was identified during a study of radiation and T cells in renal cell carcinoma. In the study overall: Nephrectomy followed 15 Gy stereotactic body radiation by 4 weeks.

CDR1 is SQVTM and CDR2 is ANQGSEA in the germline V gene. The CDR3 covers 15 residues. J lost 5 bases, V lost 6 bases, and 7 bases had no gene match. Broader study findings: From baseline, blood top tumor clonotypes peaked at 2 weeks post-radiation.

Time point described: blood 2 weeks post-SBRT. Treatment here: 15 Gy SBRT to primary tumor, nephrectomy 4 weeks later. The tumor was a clear cell renal cell carcinoma. TCRdb's table, derived via immunoSEQ multiplex PCR, lists solely in-frame clones and lacks some. The sample yields some 58,000 clones, around 80% seen once. Note on this clone: The target antigen is unknown.

The material was blood, obtained from a patient whose treatment included radiotherapy and nephrectomy. The rearrangement uses TRBV29-1 and TRBJ2-1; 13 nucleotides match TRBD2. The receptor comes from a man aged 55 to 70 with renal cell carcinoma. Here the CDR3 DNA reads TGCAGCGTGGTTCCACTAGCGGGAGGGCACAATGAGCAGTTCTTC. This codes for CSVVPLAGGHNEQFF.